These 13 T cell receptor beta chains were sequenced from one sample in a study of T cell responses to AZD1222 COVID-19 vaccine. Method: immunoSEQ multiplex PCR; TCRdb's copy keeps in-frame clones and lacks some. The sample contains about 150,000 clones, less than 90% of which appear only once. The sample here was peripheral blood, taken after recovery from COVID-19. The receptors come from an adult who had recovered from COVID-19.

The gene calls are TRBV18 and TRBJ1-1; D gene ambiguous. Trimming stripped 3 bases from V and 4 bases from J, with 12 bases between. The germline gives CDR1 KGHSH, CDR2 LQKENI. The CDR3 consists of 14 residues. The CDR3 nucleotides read TGTGCCAGCTCACCCGAGGTATTGAGCACTGAAGCTTTCTTT. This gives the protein CASSPEVLSTEAFF.

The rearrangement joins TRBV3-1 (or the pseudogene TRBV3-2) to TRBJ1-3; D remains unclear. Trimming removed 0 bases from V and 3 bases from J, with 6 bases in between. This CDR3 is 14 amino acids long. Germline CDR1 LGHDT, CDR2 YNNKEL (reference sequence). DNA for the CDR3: TGTGCCAGCAGCCAAGAAACCCTTGGAAACACCATATATTTT. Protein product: CASSQETLGNTIYF.

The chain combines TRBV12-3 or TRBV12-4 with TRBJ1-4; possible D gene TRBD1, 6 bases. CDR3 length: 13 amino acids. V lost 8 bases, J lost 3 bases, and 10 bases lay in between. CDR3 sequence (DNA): TGTGCCAGCTCGGGGGGCTCTAATGAAAAACTGTTTTTT. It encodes CASSGGSNEKLFF.

The DNA of the CDR3 is TGTGCCAGCAGCCAAAGAACAGGGGCCGCCTTTAATTCACCCCTCCACTTT. Translated: CASSQRTGAAFNSPLHF. The chain has TRBV14 and TRBJ1-6; 7 positions match TRBD1. The CDR3 has 17 residues. Germline CDR1 is SGHDN and CDR2 is FVKESK. V shed 2 bases and J 6 bases; nucleotides not matched to a gene: 10. Variable domain in full (rest from reference TRBV14 and TRBJ1-6): EAGVTQFPSHSVIEKGQTVTLRCDPISGHDNLYWYRRVMGKEIKFLLHFVKESKQDESGMPNNRFLAERTGGTYSTLKVQPAELEDSGVYFCASSQRTGAAFNSPLHFGNGTRLTVT.

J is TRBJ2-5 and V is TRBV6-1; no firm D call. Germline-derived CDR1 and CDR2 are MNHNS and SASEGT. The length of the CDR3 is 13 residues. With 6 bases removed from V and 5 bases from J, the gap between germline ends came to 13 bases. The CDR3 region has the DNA TGTGCCAGCAGCCCTGGTAGTTCGGAGACCCAGTACTTC. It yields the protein CASSPGSSETQYF.

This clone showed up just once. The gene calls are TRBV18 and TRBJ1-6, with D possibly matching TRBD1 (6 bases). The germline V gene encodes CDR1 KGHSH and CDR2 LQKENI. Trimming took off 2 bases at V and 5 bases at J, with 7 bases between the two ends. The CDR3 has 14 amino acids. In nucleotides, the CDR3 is TGTGCCAGCTCACCAAGACAGGATAATTCACCCCTCCACTTT. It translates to CASSPRQDNSPLHF.

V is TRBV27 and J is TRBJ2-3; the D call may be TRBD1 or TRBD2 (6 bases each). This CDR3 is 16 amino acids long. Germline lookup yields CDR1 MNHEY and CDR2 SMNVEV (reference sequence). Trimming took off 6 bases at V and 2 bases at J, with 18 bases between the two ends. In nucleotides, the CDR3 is TGTGCCAGCAGCCCTGGAGGGGGGCCCTCCACAGATACGCAGTATTTT. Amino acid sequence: CASSPGGGPSTDTQYF.

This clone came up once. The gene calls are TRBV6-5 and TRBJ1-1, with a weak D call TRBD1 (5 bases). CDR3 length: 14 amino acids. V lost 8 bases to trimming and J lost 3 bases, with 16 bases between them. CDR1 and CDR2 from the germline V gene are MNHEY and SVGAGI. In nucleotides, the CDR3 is TGTGCCAGCGGAGCCTCCCAGGGCTACACTGAAGCTTTCTTT. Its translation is CASGASQGYTEAFF.

The CDR3 loop reads CASSVGTGTGSRYEQYF. CDR3 bases: TGTGCCAGCAGCGTAGGTACCGGGACAGGCTCTAGGTACGAGCAGTACTTC. V and J are TRBV9 and TRBJ2-7; 8 bases map to TRBD1. The CDR3 contains 17 residues. V was clipped by 0 bases and J by 4 bases; unmatched bases: 12. Germline assignment: CDR1 SGDLS and CDR2 YYNGEE.

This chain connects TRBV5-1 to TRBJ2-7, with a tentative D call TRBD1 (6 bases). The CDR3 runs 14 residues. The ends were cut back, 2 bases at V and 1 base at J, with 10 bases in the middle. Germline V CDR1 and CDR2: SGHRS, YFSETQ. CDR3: CASSLTGQSYEQYF. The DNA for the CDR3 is TGCGCCAGCAGCTTAACCGGACAGTCCTACGAGCAGTACTTC.

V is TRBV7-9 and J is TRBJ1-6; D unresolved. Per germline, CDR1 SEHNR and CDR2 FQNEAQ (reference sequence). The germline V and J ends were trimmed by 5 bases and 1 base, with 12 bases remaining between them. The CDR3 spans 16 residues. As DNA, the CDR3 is TGTGCCAGCAGCCGTTATTCCGGGTCCTATAATTCACCCCTCCACTTT. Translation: CASSRYSGSYNSPLHF.

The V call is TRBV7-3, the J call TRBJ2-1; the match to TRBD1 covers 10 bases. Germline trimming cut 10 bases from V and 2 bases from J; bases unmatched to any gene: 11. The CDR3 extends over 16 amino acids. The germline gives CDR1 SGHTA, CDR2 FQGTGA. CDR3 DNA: TGTGCCACGGCTAGATACGGGACAGGGGCCTACAATGAGCAGTTCTTC. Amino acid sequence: CATARYGTGAYNEQFF.

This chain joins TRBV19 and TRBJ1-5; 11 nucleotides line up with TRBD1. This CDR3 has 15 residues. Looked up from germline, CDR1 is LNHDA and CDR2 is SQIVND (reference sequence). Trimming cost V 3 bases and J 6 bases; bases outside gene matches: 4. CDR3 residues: CASSISGTGGQPQHF. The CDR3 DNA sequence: TGTGCCAGTAGTATCTCCGGGACAGGGGGTCAGCCCCAGCATTTT.